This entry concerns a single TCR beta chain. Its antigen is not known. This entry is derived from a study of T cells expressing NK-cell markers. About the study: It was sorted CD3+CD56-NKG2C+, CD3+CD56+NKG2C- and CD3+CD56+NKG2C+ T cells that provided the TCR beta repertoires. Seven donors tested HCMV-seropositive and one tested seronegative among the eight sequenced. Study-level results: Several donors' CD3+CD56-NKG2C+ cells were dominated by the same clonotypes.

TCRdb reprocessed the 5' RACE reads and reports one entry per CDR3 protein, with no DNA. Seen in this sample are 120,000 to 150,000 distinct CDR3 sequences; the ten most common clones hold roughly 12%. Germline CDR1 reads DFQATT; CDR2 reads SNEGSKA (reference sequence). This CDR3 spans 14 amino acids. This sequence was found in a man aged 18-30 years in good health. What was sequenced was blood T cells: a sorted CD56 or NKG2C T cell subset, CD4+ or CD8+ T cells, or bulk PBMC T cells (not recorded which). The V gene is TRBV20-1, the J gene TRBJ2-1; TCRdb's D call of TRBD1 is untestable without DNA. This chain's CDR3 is CSAREGPLSNEQFF.